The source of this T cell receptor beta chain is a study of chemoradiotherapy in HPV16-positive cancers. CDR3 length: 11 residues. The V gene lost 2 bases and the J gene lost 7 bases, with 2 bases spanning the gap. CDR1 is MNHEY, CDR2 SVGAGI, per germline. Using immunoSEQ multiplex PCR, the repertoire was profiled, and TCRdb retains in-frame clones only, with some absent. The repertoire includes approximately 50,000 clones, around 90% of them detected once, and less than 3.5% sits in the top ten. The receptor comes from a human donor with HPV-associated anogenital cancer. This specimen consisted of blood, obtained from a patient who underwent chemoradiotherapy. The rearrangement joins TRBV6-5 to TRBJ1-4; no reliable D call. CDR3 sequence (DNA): TGTGCCAGCAGTTACATTGAAAAACTGTTTTTT. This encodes CASSYIEKLFF.